Following are 3 T cell receptor beta chains from one sample sequenced in a study of beta chain features in type 1 diabetes (dated by TCRdb to between 2017 and 2018). Overall study results and their limits: Type 1 diabetes patients showed a moderate but significant shortening of TCRB CDR3 length in all four CD4+ subsets.

The library came from the immunoSEQ multiplex PCR assay. The entire amount of isolated RNA was reverse transcribed using the High Capacity cDNA Reverse Transcription Kit, so the sequenced TCRB transcripts were expressed ones. Drawn from immuneACCESS, this table holds only the in-frame rearrangements with V and J called that TCRdb kept. Clones are partly lost; checked studies trace under half to an unresolved V gene and leave the rest unexplained. The sample table shows approximately 730,000 clones, and around an eighth are seen once. Approximately 0.02% of the sample rests with the top ten. Which antigens these TCRs recognize remains unknown. Material: naive CD4+ T cells from blood. The intended sense of this specimen's cell subset or site label: true naive CD4+ T cells. These receptors originate from a man aged 18 to 29 with type 1 diabetes.

This clone was seen more than once but under ten times. The J gene is TRBJ1-5, the V gene TRBV7-9; tentatively, D is TRBD1 (5 bases). The CDR3 spans 16 residues. V lost 5 bases and J 0 bases, leaving 14 bases between the germline ends. From germline, CDR1 is SEHNR and CDR2 FQNEAQ (reference sequence). DNA of the CDR3: TGTGCCAGCAGCGGGCGGGACTCCTATAGCAATCAGCCCCAGCATTTT. Translating gives CASSGRDSYSNQPQHF.

This clone showed up just a few times. This sequence joins TRBV7-9 and TRBJ1-2; TRBD1 might be the D (5 bases). Trimming stripped 5 bases from V and 6 bases from J, with 19 bases between. The germline gives CDR1 SEHNR, CDR2 FQNEAQ (reference sequence). This CDR3 comprises 15 residues. CDR3 in amino acids: CASSPRGGDHNGYTF. The CDR3 DNA sequence: TGTGCCAGCAGCCCCCGTGGAGGGGATCATAATGGCTACACCTTC.

This sequence joins TRBV20-1 and TRBJ2-1; D is possibly TRBD2 (5 bases). Looked up from germline, CDR1 is DFQATT and CDR2 is SNEGSKA (reference sequence). V was trimmed by 0 bases and J by 9 bases, leaving 6 bases between them. This CDR3 contains 11 residues. The DNA of the CDR3 is TGCAGTGCTAGAGACGAGGGTGAGCAGTTCTTC. Protein product: CSARDEGEQFF.